The 11 T cell receptor beta chains given below trace back to one sample, sequenced in a study of PD-L1 blockade in urothelial cancer. Here immunoSEQ multiplex PCR was the method, and the copy in TCRdb shows in-frame clones only, minus some. Among over 75,000 clones listed, roughly 90% were seen once. Described time point: pretreatment peripheral blood. The specimen comprised PBMCs, sampled around atezolizumab (anti-PD-L1) treatment. Receptor source: a woman aged 80 or over with urothelial cancer.

The V call is TRBV6-6, the J call TRBJ2-7; TRBD2 might be the D (5 bases). The CDR3 sequence is 14 residues long. CDR1 and CDR2 from the germline V gene are MNHNY and SVGAGI (reference sequence). Trimming took 7 bases from V and 0 from J, leaving 13 bases between them. The CDR3: CASTRRAGSYEQYF. The DNA for the CDR3 is TGTGCCAGCACCCGGCGGGCGGGCTCCTACGAGCAGTACTTC.

V is TRBV7-2 and J is TRBJ1-1, with unresolved D. From germline, CDR1 is SGHTA and CDR2 FQGNSA. The CDR3 has 15 amino acids. The V and J ends lost 1 base and 2 bases respectively, with 11 bases between them. DNA for the CDR3: TGTGCCAGCAGCTTAGGGCAGGTCTCTAACACTGAAGCTTTCTTT. It translates to CASSLGQVSNTEAFF.

The CDR3 nucleotides are TGTGCCAGCAGCCGGGACAGAAATCAGCCCCAGCATTTT. Its translation: CASSRDRNQPQHF. The chain has TRBV27 and TRBJ1-5; TRBD1 agrees at 7 bases. In germline, CDR1 is MNHEY, CDR2 SMNVEV (reference sequence). CDR3 length: 13 amino acids. Trimming removed 6 bases from V and 4 bases from J; junction bases left unmatched: 3.

The chain couples TRBV27 to TRBJ2-3, with TRBD1 identical over 7 bases. V lost 3 bases to trimming and J lost 7 bases; unmatched junction nucleotides: 10. The germline V gene encodes CDR1 MNHEY and CDR2 SMNVEV (reference sequence). The CDR3 is 15 residues long. The CDR3 protein is CASSFYTPGQYTQYF. In DNA, the CDR3 is TGTGCCAGCAGTTTCTATACTCCGGGACAGTATACGCAGTATTTT.

The gene calls are TRBV9 and TRBJ2-7; D possibly corresponds to TRBD2 (6 bases). CDR1 and CDR2 (germline): SGDLS, YYNGEE. This CDR3 has 14 residues. With 0 bases removed from V and 6 bases from J, the gap between germline ends came to 13 bases. This chain's CDR3 is CASSVDGGGGEQYF. For the CDR3, the DNA is TGTGCCAGCAGCGTAGACGGGGGAGGCGGCGAGCAGTACTTC.

The J gene is TRBJ1-1, the V gene TRBV18; 7 bases match TRBD1. V shed 5 bases, J shed 3 bases, and the junction held 6 bases outside the gene matches. This CDR3 has 14 residues. The germline V gene has CDR1 KGHSH and CDR2 LQKENI. CDR3 in amino acids: CASSRDSRDTEAFF. In DNA, the CDR3 is TGTGCCAGCTCAAGGGACAGCAGAGACACTGAAGCTTTCTTT.

This sequence joins TRBV5-6 and TRBJ2-7; possible D gene TRBD1, 6 bases. Germline loops: CDR1 SGHDT, CDR2 YYEEEE. The V gene lost 3 bases and the J gene lost 0 bases, with 13 bases spanning the gap. This CDR3 is 15 amino acids long. The CDR3 bases are TGTGCCAGCAGCTGGAGGTTGACAGGCTCCTACGAGCAGTACTTC. Translation gives CASSWRLTGSYEQYF.

The gene calls are TRBV27 and TRBJ2-7; tentatively, D is TRBD1 (6 bases). The CDR3 spans 14 residues. Germline V gene lookup returns CDR1 MNHEY and CDR2 SMNVEV (reference sequence). The germline V and J ends were trimmed by 7 bases and 7 bases, with 20 bases remaining between them. Here the CDR3 DNA reads TGTGCCAGCACCTCCAGGGGACGCCCGGGGGAGCAGTACTTC. Translating it yields CASTSRGRPGEQYF.

This clone showed up many times. The chain joins TRBV7-9 to TRBJ1-5; D is ambiguous. CDR1 SEHNR and CDR2 FQNEAQ come from the germline V gene (reference sequence). V was shortened by 1 base and J by 9 bases, with 7 bases between the two germline ends. CDR3 length equals 12 residues. CDR3 DNA sequence: TGTGCCAGCAGCTTAGGGCCCCGGCCCCAGCATTTT. It codes for CASSLGPRPQHF.

The count of this clone is one. The chain recombines TRBV2 with TRBJ2-3; 9 positions agree with TRBD2. Per the germline V gene, CDR1 is SNHLY and CDR2 is FYNNEI. There are 14 residues in the CDR3. The V gene end was trimmed by 8 bases and the J gene end by 2 bases; junction bases not matched to a gene: 5. CDR3 residues: CASSLAGITDTQYF. The CDR3 DNA reads as TGTGCCAGCTCTCTAGCGGGGATCACAGATACGCAGTATTTT. Full variable domain (remainder filled in from reference TRBV2 and TRBJ2-3): EPEVTQTPSHQVTQMGQEVILRCVPISNHLYFYWYRQILGQKVEFLVSFYNNEISEKSEIFDDQFSVERPDGSNFTLKIRSTKLEDSAMYFCASSLAGITDTQYFGPGTRLTVL.

The CDR3 loop reads CASSSTGSSYEQYF. Written as DNA, the CDR3 is TGTGCCAGCAGCTCGACAGGGAGCTCCTACGAGCAGTACTTC. V is TRBV6-5 and J is TRBJ2-7; 7 bases agree with TRBD1. V trimming: 6 bases; J trimming: 0 bases; junction bases outside the gene matches: 5. From germline, CDR1 is MNHEY and CDR2 SVGAGI. The CDR3 runs 14 residues.